This T cell receptor beta chain was obtained from a study of blood T cells in healthy people across ages (dated by TCRdb to about 2015). The study in broad terms: Template switching captured roughly one uniquely barcoded TCR beta cDNA molecule per two T cells in model experiments. Age-related changes in TCR beta repertoire diversity were measured in the study by deep sequencing normalized with unique cDNA molecular identifiers. Two additional independent replicas of 1 million unique cDNA reads from the same blood draw were analyzed for two donors (one aged 18 to 30 and one aged 80 or older). The donors were split into four age groups: young (average approximately 16 years), middle-aged (roughly 40), aged (roughly 68) and long-lived (over 75).

The full study reports these points: Donor CMV infection status was unknown, potentially confounding age-related changes in expanded clonotypes. Because profiling used bulk unsorted PBMCs, naive and antigen-experienced compartments could not be compared conclusively. Compared with the aged group, the long-lived group had more naive CD4+ T cells, fewer expanded clones and increased TCR diversity, a pattern suggesting age selection. The percentage of naive T cells measured by flow cytometry correlated strongly with observed TCR beta diversity. As age increased, observed TCR beta diversity per million T cells dropped in a roughly linear way, and a significant reduction was already evident by age about 36. Total diversity estimates from one million sequenced T cells were considered lower bounds and underestimates.

Via the germline V gene (reference sequence), CDR1 is DFQATT and CDR2 SNEGSKA. From cysteine to phenylalanine, the CDR3 is 13 amino acids long. Of the read, only the CDR3 DNA is kept; its 39 bases are in frame from base 1. The V and J ends are trimmed by 3 bases and 6 bases, leaving 14 bases between them. The receptor library was made with 5' RACE. The listed sequencing device is Illumina HiSeq 2500. A second PCR of about 7 to 12 cycles was run with a J-beta primer mix and a sample-barcoded 5' primer. A template-switch 5' adaptor carrying 12 random nucleotides introduced a unique molecular identifier onto each TCR beta cDNA molecule. Each sample yielded at least 3 million CDR3-containing paired-end reads. All of the RNA was converted into first-strand cDNA using the Mint cDNA synthesis kit, with a TRBC-specific oligonucleotide serving as the primer. Following uracil-DNA glycosylase treatment, a first 18-cycle PCR with universal primers M1SS and BC2_uni_R was performed on all cDNA. The original pipeline was this. Normalization of each sample was performed by random selection of 1 million high-quality reads, each carrying a distinct molecular identifier. Instead of being binned into consensus sequences, reads that shared molecular identifiers were thrown out. CDR3 identification, clonotype clustering and error correction used MiTCR with a Q25 quality threshold and the strictest error-elimination algorithm. A nonparametric unseen species model with Euler transformation was used to estimate lower-bound total TCR beta diversity. The public sequencing data were trimmed at Q25 with fastp and processed into clonotypes with MiXCR by TCRdb, which kept only in-frame beta chains. A single entry per CDR3 protein holds the most common genes and DNA from its merged rows. What appears here as the V and J calls and clone size reflects TCRdb's work, not the paper's. The sample data list more than 900,000 distinct CDR3 sequences, and approximately 26% of these were observed just once. Of the sample, approximately 0.7% falls within the top ten clones.

Systemically healthy Caucasian individuals from Russia, roughly 40 in total and aged 6 to 90 years, were included as donors. Ten milliliters of peripheral blood were collected from each donor into EDTA-treated Vacutainer tubes. Ficoll-Paque density-gradient centrifugation was used to isolate PBMCs, with at least 6 million obtained per sample. Total RNA was extracted from PBMCs with Trizol reagent, with at least 5.5 micrograms obtained per sample. The percentages of naive CD45RAhigh/CD27high T cells were determined by flow cytometry on a PBMC aliquot from every donor. Remarks on this clonotype: This receptor's antigen is unknown. No clone much larger than this one lies a single base away; base qualities are absent.

This sample also belongs to another study, concerning T cells of mothers and their children. The second publication reports: Donors were nine systemically healthy Caucasian individuals: three mothers and their six children. cDNA synthesis consumed the entire amount of extracted RNA, loaded at 1.5 ug RNA in each 15 ul reaction. Sample barcodes and 2-4 random nucleotides were added via the M1S primer in the second PCR. Over 8 million TCR beta CDR3 reads came from each mother, compared with some 3 million reads from each child. Thymic selection similarly shapes TCR recombination output in related and unrelated pairs, with minor effect from inherited differences. Normalized repertoire overlap in related mother-child pairs was always slightly higher than in unrelated mother-child pairs, but the difference was never significant. With a sensitivity of about 100 clones per million clonotypes, no persistent microchimeric T cell clones were detected. Deep NGS was used in the study to compare the TCR beta repertoires of mothers and children and to look for features that separate related mother-child pairs from unrelated individuals. The mean age was roughly 36 +/- 4 years for the mothers and approximately 11 +/- 4 years for the children. After adapter ligation with NEBNext reagents, the libraries were sequenced on Illumina HiSeq 2000 with 100+100 nt paired-end reads. To avoid cross-contamination, the mother libraries and the child libraries were prepared a month apart and sequenced in separate runs. Each donor had between about 450,000 and 2,100,000 distinct TCR beta clonotypes identified. Naive TCR beta clonotypes were estimated from low-frequency clonotypes matched to each donor's FACS-determined naive share, without sorting.

This sequence originates from a girl aged 2-9 years in good health. The sequence joins TRBV20-1 to TRBJ1-2; the D segment could be TRBD1, given 6 matching bases. The sequencing input was blood. The CDR3 protein: CSASAAAGDGYTF. The DNA sequence is given as TGCAGTGCTAGCGCCGCGGCAGGGGATGGCTACACCTTC.